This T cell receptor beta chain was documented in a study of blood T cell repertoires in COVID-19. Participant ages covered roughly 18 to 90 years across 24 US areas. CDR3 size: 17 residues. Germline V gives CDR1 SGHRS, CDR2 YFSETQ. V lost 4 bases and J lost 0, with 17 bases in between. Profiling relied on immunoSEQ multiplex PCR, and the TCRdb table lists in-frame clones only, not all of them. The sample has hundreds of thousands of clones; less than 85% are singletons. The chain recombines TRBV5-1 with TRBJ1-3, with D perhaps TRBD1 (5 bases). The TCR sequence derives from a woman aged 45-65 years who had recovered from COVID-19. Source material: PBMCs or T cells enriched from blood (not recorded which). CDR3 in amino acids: CASSPHGGEPSGNTIYF. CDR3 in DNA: TGCGCCAGCAGCCCCCACGGGGGGGAACCCTCTGGAAACACCATATATTTT.